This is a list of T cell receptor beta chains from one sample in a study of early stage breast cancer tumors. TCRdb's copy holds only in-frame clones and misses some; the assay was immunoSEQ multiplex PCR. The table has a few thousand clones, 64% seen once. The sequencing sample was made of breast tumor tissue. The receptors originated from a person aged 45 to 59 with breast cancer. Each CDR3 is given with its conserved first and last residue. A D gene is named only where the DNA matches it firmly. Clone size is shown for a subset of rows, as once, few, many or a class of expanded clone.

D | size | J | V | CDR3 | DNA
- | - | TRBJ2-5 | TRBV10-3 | CAITPRRDQETQYF | TGTGCCATCACCCCTCGACGAGACCAAGAGACCCAGTACTTC
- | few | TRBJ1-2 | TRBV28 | CASSSWTTGGYTF | TGTGCCAGCAGTTCCTGGACGACGGGAGGCTACACCTTC
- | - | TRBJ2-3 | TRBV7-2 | CASSPVTDTQYF | TGTGCCAGCAGCCCTGTCACAGATACGCAGTATTTT
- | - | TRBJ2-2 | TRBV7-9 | CASSRTGPGELFF | TGTGCCAGCAGCCGGACCGGACCCGGGGAGCTGTTTTTT
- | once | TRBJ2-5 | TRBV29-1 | CSVGSGVEETQYF | TGCAGCGTGGGTTCAGGGGTCGAAGAGACCCAGTACTTC
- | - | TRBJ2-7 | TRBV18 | CASSPTTPVYEQYF | TGTGCCAGCTCACCAACGACACCAGTTTACGAGCAGTACTTC
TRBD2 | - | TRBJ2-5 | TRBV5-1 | CASSSPTGLQETQYF | TGCGCCAGCAGCTCTCCGACGGGACTACAAGAGACCCAGTACTTC
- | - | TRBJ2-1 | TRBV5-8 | CASSLGGGHYNEQFF | TGTGCCAGCAGCTTGGGTGGGGGCCACTACAATGAGCAGTTCTTC
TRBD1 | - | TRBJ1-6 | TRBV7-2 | CASSLAGTGSSYNSPLHF | TGTGCCAGCAGCTTAGCGGGGACAGGGAGCTCCTATAATTCACCCCTCCACTTT
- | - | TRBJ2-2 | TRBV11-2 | CASSFLNTGELFF | TGTGCCAGCAGCTTTTTGAACACCGGGGAGCTGTTTTTT
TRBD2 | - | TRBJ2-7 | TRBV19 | CASSPFLIAGIEQYF | TGTGCCAGTAGCCCCTTCTTAATAGCGGGAATCGAGCAGTACTTC
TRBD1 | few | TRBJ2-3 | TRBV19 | CASSDRGTHTDTQYF | TGTGCCAGTAGCGACAGGGGGACCCACACAGATACGCAGTATTTT
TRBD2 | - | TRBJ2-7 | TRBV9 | CASSPRWGGRYEQYF | TGTGCCAGCAGCCCCCGGTGGGGCGGGAGATACGAGCAGTACTTC
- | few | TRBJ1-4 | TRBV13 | CASSPRGSNEKLFF | TGTGCCAGCAGCCCGAGGGGATCTAATGAAAAACTGTTTTTT
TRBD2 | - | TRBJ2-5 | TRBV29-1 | CSVAGTSGLPEIQETQYF | TGCAGCGTTGCCGGGACTAGCGGCCTTCCCGAGATCCAAGAGACCCAGTACTTC
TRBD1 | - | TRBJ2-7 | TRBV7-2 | CASRGTGDYEQYF | TGTGCCAGCAGGGGGACAGGGGACTACGAGCAGTACTTC
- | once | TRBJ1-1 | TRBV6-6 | CASITSLNTEAFF | TGTGCCAGCATCACGTCGCTGAACACTGAAGCTTTCTTT
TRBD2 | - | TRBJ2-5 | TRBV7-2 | CASSLTGTSVVETQYF | TGTGCCAGCAGCTTAACCGGGACTAGCGTGGTGGAGACCCAGTACTTC
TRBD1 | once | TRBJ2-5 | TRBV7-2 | CASSLEGTGGLAQYF | TGTGCCAGCAGCTTAGAGGGGACAGGGGGCTTGGCCCAGTACTTC
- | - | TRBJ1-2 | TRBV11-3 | CASSLNLANYGYTF | TGTGCCAGCAGCTTAAACCTAGCTAACTATGGCTACACCTTC